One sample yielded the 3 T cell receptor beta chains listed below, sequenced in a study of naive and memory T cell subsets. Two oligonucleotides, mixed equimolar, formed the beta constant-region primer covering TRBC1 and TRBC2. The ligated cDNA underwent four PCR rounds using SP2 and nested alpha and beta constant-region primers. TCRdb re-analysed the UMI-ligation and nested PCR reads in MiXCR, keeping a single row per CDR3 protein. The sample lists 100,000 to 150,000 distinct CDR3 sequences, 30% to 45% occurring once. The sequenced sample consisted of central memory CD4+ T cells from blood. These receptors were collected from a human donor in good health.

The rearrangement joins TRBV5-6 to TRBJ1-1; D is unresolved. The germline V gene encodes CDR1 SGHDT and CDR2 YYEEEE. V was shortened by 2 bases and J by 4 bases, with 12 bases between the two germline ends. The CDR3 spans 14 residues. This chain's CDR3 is CASSLAGFGTEAFF. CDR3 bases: TGTGCCAGCAGCTTAGCGGGGTTTGGCACTGAAGCTTTCTTT.

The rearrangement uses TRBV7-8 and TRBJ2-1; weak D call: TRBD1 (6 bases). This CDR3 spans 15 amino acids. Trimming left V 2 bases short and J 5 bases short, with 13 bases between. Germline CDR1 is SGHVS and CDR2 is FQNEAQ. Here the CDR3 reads CASSLLGGDNNEQFF. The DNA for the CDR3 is TGTGCCAGCAGCTTATTAGGGGGAGATAACAATGAGCAGTTCTTC.

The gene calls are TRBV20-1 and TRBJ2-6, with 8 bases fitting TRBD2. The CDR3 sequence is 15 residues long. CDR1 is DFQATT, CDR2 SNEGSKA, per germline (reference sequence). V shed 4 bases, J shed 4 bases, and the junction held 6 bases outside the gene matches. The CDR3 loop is CSATAGARGANVLTF. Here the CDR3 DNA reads TGCAGTGCTACAGCGGGGGCGCGGGGGGCCAACGTCCTGACTTTC.